This record looks at one T cell receptor beta chain sequence and its context. The antigen remains unidentified. Germline CDR1 reads MNHEY; CDR2 reads SVGAGI. The CDR3 is 14 amino acids. Trimming removed 6 bases from V and 8 bases from J, with 14 bases in between. The data are from a study of cytomegalovirus exposure and HLA in healthy donors. Across the whole study: The 120 or so validation repertoires, a later analysis reported, used the same platform as the 666 first-cohort repertoires. Whole-study findings and limits: Across donors, most TCRs were seen rarely, yet some public ones were widespread. The classifier reportedly diagnosed cytomegalovirus status with high sensitivity and specificity. Researchers counted about 150 TCR beta chains as cytomegalovirus-associated.

The assay was immunoSEQ multiplex PCR, and TCRdb's table has in-frame clones only and misses some. The data contain under 150,000 clones, 91% of them singletons. The sequenced material came from PBMCs. The rearrangement uses TRBV6-5 and TRBJ1-6; TRBD1 is a possible D gene (6 bases). The TCR sequence derives from a man aged 18 to 29 in good health and CMV-seronegative. The CDR3, as DNA: TGTGCCAGCAGGAGGAATACAGGGCATTCACCCCTCCACTTT. Translated: CASRRNTGHSPLHF.